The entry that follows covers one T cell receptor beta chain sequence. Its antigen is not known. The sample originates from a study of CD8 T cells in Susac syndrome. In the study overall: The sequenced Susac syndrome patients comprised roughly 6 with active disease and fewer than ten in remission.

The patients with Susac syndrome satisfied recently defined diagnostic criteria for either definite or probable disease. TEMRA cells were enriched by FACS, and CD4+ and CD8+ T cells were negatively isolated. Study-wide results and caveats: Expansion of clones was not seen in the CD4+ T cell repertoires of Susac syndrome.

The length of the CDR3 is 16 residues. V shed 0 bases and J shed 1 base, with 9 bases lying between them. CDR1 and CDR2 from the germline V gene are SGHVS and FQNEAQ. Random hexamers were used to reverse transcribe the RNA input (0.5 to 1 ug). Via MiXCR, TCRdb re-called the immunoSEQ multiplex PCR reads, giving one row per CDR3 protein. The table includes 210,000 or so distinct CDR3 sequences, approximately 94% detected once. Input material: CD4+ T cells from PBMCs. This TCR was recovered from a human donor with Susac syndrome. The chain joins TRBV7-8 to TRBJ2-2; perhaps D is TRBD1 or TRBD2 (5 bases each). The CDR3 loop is CASSLASRGNTGELFF. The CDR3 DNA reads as TGTGCCAGCAGCTTAGCGTCGAGGGGGAACACCGGGGAGCTGTTTTTT.